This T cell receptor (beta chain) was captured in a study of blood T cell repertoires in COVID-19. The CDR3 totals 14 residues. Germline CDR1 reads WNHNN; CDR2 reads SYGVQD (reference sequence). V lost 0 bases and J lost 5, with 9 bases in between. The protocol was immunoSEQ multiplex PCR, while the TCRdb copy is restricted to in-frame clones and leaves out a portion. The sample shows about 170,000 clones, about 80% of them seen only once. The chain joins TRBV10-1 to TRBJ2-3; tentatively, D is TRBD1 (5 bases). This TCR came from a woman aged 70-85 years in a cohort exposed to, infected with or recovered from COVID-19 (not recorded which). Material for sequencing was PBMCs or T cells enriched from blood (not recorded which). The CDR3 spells CASSESSGRDTQYF. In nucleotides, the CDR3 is TGCGCCAGCAGTGAGTCGTCAGGGCGAGATACGCAGTATTTT.